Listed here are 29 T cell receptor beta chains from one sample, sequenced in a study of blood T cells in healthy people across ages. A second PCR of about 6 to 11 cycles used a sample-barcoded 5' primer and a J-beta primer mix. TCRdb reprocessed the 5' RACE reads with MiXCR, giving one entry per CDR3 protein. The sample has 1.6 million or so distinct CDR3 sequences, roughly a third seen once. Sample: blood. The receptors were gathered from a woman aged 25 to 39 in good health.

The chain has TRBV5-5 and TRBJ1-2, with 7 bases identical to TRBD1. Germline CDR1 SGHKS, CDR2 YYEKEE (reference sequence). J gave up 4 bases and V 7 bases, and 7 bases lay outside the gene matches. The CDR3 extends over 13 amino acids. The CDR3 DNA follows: TGTGCCAGCGCTGTGTCAGGGGGCTATGGCTACACCTTC. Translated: CASAVSGGYGYTF.

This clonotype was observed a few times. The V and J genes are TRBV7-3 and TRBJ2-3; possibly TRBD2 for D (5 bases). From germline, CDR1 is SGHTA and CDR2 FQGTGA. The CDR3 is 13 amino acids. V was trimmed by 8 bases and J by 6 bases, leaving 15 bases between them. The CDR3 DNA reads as TGTGCCAGCGCAACTAGTCCGGGGGATACGCAGTATTTT. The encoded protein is CASATSPGDTQYF.

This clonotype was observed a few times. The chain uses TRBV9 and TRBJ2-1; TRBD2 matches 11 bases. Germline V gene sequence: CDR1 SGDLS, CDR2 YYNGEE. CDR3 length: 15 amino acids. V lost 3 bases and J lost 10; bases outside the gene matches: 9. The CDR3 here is CASSAVAGGPWEQFF. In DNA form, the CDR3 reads TGTGCCAGCAGCGCCGTAGCGGGGGGGCCCTGGGAGCAGTTCTTC.

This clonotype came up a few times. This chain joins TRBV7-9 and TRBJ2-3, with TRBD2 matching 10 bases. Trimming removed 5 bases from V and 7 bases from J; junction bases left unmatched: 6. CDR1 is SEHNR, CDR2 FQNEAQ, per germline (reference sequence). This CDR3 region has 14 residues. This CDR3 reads CASSQAGGRNTQYF. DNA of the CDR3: TGTGCCAGCAGCCAAGCGGGAGGGCGAAATACGCAGTATTTT.

CDR3 bases: TGCGCCAGCAGCTTGTGGGGACAGAGCTCCTACGAGCAGTACTTC. This gives the protein CASSLWGQSSYEQYF. The chain carries TRBV5-1 and TRBJ2-7; 7 bases are a match to TRBD1. Germline loops: CDR1 SGHRS, CDR2 YFSETQ. This CDR3 contains 15 residues. V shed 1 base and J 0 bases; nucleotides not matched to a gene: 4.

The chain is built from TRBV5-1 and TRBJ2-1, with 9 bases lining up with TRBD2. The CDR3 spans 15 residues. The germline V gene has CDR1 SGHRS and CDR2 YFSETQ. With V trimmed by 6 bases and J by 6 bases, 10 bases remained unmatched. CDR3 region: CASTPNQAGGNEQFF. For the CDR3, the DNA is TGCGCCAGCACCCCTAACCAAGCGGGGGGCAATGAGCAGTTCTTC.

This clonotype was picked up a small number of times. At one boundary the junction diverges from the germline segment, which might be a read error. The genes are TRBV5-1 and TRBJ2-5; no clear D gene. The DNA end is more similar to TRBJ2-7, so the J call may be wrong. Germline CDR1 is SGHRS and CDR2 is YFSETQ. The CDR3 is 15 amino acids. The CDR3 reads CACSRGVGQWDEQYF. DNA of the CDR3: TGCGCCTGCAGCCGTGGCGTGGGCCAGTGGGACGAGCAGTACTTC.

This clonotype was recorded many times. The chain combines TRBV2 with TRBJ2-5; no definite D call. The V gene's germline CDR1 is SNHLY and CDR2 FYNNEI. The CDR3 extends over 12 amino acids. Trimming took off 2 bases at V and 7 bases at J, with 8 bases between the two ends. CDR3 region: CASSESSGTQYF. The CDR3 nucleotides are TGTGCCAGCAGTGAATCATCGGGGACCCAGTACTTC.

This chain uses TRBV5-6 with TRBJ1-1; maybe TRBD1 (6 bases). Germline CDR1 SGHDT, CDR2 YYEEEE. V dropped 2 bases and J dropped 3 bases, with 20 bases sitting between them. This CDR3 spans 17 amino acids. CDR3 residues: CASSLTGWSRHDTEAFF. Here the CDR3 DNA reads TGTGCCAGCAGCTTAACAGGGTGGTCAAGGCACGACACTGAAGCTTTCTTT.

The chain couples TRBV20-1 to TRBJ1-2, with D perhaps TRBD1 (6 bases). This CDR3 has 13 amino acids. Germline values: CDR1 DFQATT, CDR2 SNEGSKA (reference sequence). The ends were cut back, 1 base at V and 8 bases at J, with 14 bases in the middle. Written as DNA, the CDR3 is TGCAGTGCTAGAGTTGGGGGGCCGGTGGGCTACACCTTC. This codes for CSARVGGPVGYTF.

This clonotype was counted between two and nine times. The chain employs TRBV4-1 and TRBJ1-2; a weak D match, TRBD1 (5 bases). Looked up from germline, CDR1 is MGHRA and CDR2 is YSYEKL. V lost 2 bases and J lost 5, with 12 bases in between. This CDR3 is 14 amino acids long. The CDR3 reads CASSQKDGTYGYTF. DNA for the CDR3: TGCGCCAGCAGCCAAAAGGACGGGACTTATGGCTACACCTTC.

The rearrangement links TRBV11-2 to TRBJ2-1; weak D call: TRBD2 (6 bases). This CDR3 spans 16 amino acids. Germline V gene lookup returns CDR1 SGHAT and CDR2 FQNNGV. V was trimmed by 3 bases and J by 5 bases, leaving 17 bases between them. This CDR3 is CASSFMGGTKNNEQFF. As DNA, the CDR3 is TGTGCCAGCAGCTTCATGGGCGGGACCAAAAACAATGAGCAGTTCTTC.

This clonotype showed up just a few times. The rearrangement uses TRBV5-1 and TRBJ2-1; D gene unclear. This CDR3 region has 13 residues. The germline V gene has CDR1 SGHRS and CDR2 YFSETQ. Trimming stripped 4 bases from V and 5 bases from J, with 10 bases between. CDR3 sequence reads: CASSLYGNNEQFF. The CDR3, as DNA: TGCGCCAGCAGCCTATATGGGAACAATGAGCAGTTCTTC.

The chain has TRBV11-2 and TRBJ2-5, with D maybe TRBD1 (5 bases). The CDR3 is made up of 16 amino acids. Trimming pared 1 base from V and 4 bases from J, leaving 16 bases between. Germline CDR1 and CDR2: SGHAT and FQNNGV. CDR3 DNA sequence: TGTGCCAGCAGCTTAGTCCTGGACCCCAGGGCAGAGACCCAGTACTTC. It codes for CASSLVLDPRAETQYF.

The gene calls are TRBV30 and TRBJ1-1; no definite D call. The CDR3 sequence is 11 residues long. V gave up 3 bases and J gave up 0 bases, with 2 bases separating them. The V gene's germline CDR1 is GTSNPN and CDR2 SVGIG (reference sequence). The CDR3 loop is CAWRMNTEAFF. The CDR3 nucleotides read TGTGCCTGGAGAATGAACACTGAAGCTTTCTTT.

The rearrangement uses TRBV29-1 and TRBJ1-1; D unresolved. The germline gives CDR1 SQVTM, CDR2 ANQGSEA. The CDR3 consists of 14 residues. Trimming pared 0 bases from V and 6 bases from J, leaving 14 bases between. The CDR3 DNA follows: TGCAGCGTTGAAGATCAGCCCATGGACCCTGAAGCTTTCTTT. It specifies CSVEDQPMDPEAFF.

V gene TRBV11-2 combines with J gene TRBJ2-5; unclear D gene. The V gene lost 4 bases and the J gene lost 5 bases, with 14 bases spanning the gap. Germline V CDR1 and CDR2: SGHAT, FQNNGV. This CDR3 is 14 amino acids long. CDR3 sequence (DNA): TGTGCCAGCAGCTCCCCGGTGGGTTTCGAGACCCAGTACTTC. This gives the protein CASSSPVGFETQYF. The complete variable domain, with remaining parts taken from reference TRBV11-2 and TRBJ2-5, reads EAGVAQSPRYKIIEKRQSVAFWCNPISGHATLYWYQQILGQGPKLLIQFQNNGVVDDSQLPKDRFSAERLKGVDSTLKIQPAKLEDSAVYLCASSSPVGFETQYFGPGTRLLVL.

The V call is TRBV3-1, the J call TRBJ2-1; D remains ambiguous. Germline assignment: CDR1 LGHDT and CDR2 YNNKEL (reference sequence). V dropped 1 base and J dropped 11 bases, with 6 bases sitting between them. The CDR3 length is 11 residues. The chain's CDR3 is CASSQGYQQFF. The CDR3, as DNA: TGTGCCAGCAGCCAAGGCTATCAGCAGTTCTTC.

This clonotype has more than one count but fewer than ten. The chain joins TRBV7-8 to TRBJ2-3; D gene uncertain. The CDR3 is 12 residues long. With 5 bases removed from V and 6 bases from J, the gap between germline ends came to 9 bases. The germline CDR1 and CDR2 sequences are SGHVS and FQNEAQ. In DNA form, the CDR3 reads TGTGCCAGCAGCAAAGGCCCCGATACGCAGTATTTT. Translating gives CASSKGPDTQYF.

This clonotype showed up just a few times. The CDR3, as DNA: TGCGCCAGCAGCCAAGATCATGAGCGGGAGGGGGACAATGAGCAGTTCTTC. Its translation is CASSQDHEREGDNEQFF. The chain uses TRBV4-1 and TRBJ2-1; 10 bases are shared with TRBD2. This CDR3 is 17 amino acids long. CDR1 and CDR2 (germline): MGHRA, YSYEKL. The V and J ends lost 0 bases and 5 bases, in that order; junction bases with no gene match: 7.

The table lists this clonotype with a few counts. CDR3 loop: CSAREPADQETQYF. CDR3 DNA: TGCAGTGCTAGAGAGCCGGCAGACCAAGAGACCCAGTACTTC. This chain links TRBV20-1 with TRBJ2-5, with unresolved D. Trimming cost V 0 bases and J 0 bases, with 8 bases left between them. The CDR3 has 14 residues. Germline V gene sequence: CDR1 DFQATT, CDR2 SNEGSKA (reference sequence).

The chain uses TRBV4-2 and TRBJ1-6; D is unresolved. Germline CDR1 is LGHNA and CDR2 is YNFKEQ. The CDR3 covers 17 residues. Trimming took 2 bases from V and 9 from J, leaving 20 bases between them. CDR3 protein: CASSQMHSLAIGSPLHF. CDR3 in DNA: TGTGCCAGCAGCCAAATGCACAGCCTTGCTATCGGTTCACCCCTCCACTTT.

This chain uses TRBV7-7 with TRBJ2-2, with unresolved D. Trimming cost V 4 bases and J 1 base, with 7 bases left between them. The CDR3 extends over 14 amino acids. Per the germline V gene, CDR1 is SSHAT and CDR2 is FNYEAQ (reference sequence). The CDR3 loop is CASSSSENTGELFF. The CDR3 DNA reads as TGTGCCAGCAGCTCGAGCGAGAACACCGGGGAGCTGTTTTTT.

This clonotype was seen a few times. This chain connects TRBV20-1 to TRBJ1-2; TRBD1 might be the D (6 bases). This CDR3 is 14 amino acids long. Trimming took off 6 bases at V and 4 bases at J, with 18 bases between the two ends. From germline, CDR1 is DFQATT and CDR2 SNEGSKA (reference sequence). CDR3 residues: CSARPRTVSYGYTF. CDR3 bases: TGCAGTGCCCGACCCCGGACAGTCAGCTATGGCTACACCTTC.

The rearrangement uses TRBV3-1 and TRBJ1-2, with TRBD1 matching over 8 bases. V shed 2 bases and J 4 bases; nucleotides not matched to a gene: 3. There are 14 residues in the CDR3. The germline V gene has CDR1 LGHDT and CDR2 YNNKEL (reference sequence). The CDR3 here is CASSQRDRTYGYTF. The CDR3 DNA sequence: TGTGCCAGCAGCCAACGGGACAGGACCTATGGCTACACCTTC.

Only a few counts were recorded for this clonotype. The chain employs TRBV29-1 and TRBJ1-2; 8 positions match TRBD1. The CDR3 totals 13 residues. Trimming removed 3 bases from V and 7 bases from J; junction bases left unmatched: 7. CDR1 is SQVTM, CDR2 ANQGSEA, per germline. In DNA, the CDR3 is TGCAGCGTTGATTGGACAGGGAGGGCTGGCTACACCTTC. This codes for CSVDWTGRAGYTF.

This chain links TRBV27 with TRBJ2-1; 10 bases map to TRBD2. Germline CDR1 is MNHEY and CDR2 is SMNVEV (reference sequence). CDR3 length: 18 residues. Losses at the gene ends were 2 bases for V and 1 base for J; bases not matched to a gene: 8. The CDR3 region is CASSLSGRAWSSYNEQFF. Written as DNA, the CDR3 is TGTGCCAGCAGTTTAAGCGGGAGGGCCTGGAGTTCCTACAATGAGCAGTTCTTC.

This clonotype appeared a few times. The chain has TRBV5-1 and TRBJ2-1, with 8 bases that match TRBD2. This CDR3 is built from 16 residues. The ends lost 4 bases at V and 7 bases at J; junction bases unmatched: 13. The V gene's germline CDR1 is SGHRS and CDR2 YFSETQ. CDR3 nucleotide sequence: TGCGCCAGCAGCGCCTCCTCAGCGGGAGTGGGTAATGAGCAGTTCTTC. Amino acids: CASSASSAGVGNEQFF.

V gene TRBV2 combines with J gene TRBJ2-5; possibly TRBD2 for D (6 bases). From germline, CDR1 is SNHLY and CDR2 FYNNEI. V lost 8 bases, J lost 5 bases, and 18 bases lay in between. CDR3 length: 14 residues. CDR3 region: CASLPGGWEETQYF. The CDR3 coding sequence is TGTGCCAGCCTACCCGGGGGATGGGAGGAGACCCAGTACTTC.